The clone carrying this T cell receptor (beta chain) was detected a few times. Its specificity is not known. This specimen comes from a study of response to subunit inactivated influenza vaccine. Study-wide results and limits: It was the authors' suggestion that each seasonal influenza vaccination recruits few new T cells.

This CDR3 comprises 16 residues. CDR1 MNHEY and CDR2 SMNVEV come from the germline V gene (reference sequence). Trimming shortened V by 5 bases and J by 0 bases, and 13 bases separated the two germline ends. MiXCR was run by TCRdb on the RT-PCR reads, yielding one entry per CDR3 protein. Counted here are about 530,000 distinct CDR3 sequences, 10% to 15% occurring once; the ten biggest clones make up 10%. Source: PBMCs from blood, taken on the day of vaccination. This sequence was found in a man aged 45-65 years who received an inactivated influenza vaccine. The chain recombines TRBV27 with TRBJ2-2; D not resolved. The CDR3 DNA reads TGTGCCAGCAGTCCTACCGGCAGCGCGAACACCGGGGAGCTGTTTTTT. It is translated as CASSPTGSANTGELFF.